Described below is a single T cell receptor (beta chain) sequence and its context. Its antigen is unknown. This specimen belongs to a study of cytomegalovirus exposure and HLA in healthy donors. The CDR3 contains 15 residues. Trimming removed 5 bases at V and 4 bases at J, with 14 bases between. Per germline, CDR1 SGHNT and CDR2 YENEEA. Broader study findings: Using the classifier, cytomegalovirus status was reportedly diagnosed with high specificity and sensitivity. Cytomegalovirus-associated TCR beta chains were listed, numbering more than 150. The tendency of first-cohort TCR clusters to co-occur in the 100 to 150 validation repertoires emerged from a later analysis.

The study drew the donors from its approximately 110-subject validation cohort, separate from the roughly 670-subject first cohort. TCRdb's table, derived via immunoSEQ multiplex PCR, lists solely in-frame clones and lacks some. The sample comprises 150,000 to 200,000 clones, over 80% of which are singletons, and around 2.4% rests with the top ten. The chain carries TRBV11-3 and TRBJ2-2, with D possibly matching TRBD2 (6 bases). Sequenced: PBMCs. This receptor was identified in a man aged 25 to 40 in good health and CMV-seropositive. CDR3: CASSPGGRGTGELFF. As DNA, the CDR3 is TGTGCCAGCAGCCCCGGGGGAAGGGGCACCGGGGAGCTGTTTTTT.